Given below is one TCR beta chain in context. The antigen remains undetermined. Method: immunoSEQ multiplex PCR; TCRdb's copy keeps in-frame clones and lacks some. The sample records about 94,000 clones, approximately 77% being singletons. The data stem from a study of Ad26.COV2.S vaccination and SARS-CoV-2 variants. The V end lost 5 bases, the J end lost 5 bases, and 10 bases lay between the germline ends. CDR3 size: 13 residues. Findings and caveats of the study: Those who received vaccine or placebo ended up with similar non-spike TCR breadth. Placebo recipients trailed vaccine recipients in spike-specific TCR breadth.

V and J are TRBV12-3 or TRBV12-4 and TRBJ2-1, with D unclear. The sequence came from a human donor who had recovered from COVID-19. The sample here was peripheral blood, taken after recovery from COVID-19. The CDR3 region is CASSPGRNNEQFF. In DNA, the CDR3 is TGTGCCAGCAGTCCAGGCCGAAACAATGAGCAGTTCTTC.